This T cell receptor beta chain originates from a study of vaccination effects on CD4 cells after COVID-19 (dated by TCRdb to 2022 to 2024). Notes on the research overall: The ViraFEST assay stimulated PBMC with viral peptide pools and then used TCR sequencing to identify antigen-specific CD4+ T cell clonotypes by expansion. The full study included over 8 COVID-19 convalescent patients and several SARS-CoV-2-naive healthy vaccine recipients. SARS-CoV-2 spike-specific CD4+ TCR repertoires were compared before and after mRNA vaccination in COVID-19 convalescent patients and in infection-naive vaccine recipients. The Oncomine TCR Beta short-read assay on an Illumina iSeq 100 was used to sequence cultures from other donors in the study. Across the study, the median time from the second dose to post-vaccine sampling was 72 days (range 14 to 241). Around 2.1 million PBMC per well were cultured with about 10 ug/ml peptides in IMDM containing roughly 5% human AB serum, approximately 10 IU/ml IL-2 and gentamicin. What the research found in general, with its limitations: Among healthy vaccine recipients, nearly all vaccine-induced clones were SARS-CoV-2 mono-reactive, and just 1 of 255 was cross-reactive with common cold coronaviruses. Marked clonal contraction was observed in both infection-induced and vaccine-induced clones at late post-vaccination timepoints, consistent with waning T cell responses. The study was limited by a small number of convalescent patients, and early post-infection timepoints were lacking.

The CDR3 numbers 15 residues from cysteine through phenylalanine. The entry retains the CDR3 DNA only, 45 bases that are in frame from base 1. CDR1 is given as SGHRS and CDR2 as YFSETQ, both from the germline V gene. V was cut back by 3 bases and J by 5 bases, leaving a gap of 17 bases between them. Remarks on this clone: The specificity of this receptor is unknown. No much larger clone is present one base from it, and per-base qualities are unavailable.

After less than 13 days of culture, CD4+ T cells were isolated with the EasySep CD4+ T cell isolation kit. Each participant received two doses of an mRNA SARS-CoV-2 vaccine, either BNT162b2 or mRNA-1273. The absence of prior SARS-CoV-2 infection in healthy vaccine recipients was confirmed by negative nucleocapsid antibodies before and after vaccination. Half of the culture medium was replaced with fresh IL-2-containing medium on days 3 and 7. Each peptide stimulation condition was cultured in triplicate wells unless otherwise noted. PBMC were separated from whole blood using Ficoll-Paque Plus gradient centrifugation and were then either cryopreserved at -140C or used fresh. Genomic DNA was extracted from cultured CD4+ T cells with the QIAamp micro DNA kit. Libraries were constructed by the immunoSEQ multiplex PCR assay. DNA from the cultured, isolated CD4+ T cells was subjected to TCR beta CDR3 sequencing. In the source study's methods: Non-productive TCR sequences were discarded, and reads were trimmed to the CDR3 region, with only CDR3s of 7 or more amino acids retained. The MANAFEST web app was used to identify antigen-specific clonotypes by comparing expansion in peptide wells with expansion in reference cultures. Positive clones required FDR<0.05 expansion versus reference and all other wells, odds ratio above 5, and frequency above 0.1% in two replicate wells. A clonotype was called cross-reactive if it was significantly expanded both in SARS-CoV-2 spike wells and in at least one common cold coronavirus spike condition. Using the stringdist R package, CDR3 similarity was measured by Levenshtein distance, and unrooted trees were constructed with ape in R 3.6.1. Here the immuneACCESS table is served through TCRdb, limited to in-frame sequences with V and J called. Missing clones are a known gap in these copies; in checked studies unresolved V genes cover under half, and the rest lacks a known reason. That table is the source of V, J and clone size, and D and trimming were worked out from the DNA. The sample table shows tens of thousands of clones, and 70% to 85% are seen once. The leading ten clones occupy about 2.4% of the sample.

The sequence derives from a human donor who received a COVID-19 vaccine. The chain is assembled from TRBV5-1 and TRBJ2-5; the D element could tentatively be TRBD1 or TRBD2, as 6 bases agree for each. The sequencing here drew on CD4+ T cells from PBMCs cultured without peptide, taken after COVID-19 vaccination. The sequenced DNA: TGCGCCAGCAGCTCCGGGACATCGGCGGGGGAGACCCAGTACTTC. The encoded protein is CASSSGTSAGETQYF.